Listed below are T cell receptor beta chains from one sample, sequenced in a study of response to subunit inactivated influenza vaccine. TCRdb re-derived calls from the RT-PCR reads in MiXCR, one entry per CDR3 protein. The sample records around 710,000 distinct CDR3 sequences, around 14% being singletons. Here the sequenced sample was PBMCs from blood, taken 14 to 15 days before vaccination. These receptors all stem from a man aged 50-60 years who received an inactivated influenza vaccine. CDR3s include the opening cysteine and the closing phenylalanine or tryptophan. D genes are given only for firm matches. Clone size is given for some rows only: seen once, a few or many times, or a class if the clone is expanded.

d_call j_call v_call clone_size cdr3_aa cdr3_nt
TRBD2 TRBJ2-5 TRBV27 few CASSPWTSGETQYF TGTGCCAGCAGTCCCTGGACTAGCGGGGAGACCCAGTACTTC
TRBD1 TRBJ2-4 TRBV15 once CATSSRDSLAKNIQYF TGTGCCACCAGCTCCCGGGACAGCCTAGCCAAAAACATTCAGTACTTC
TRBD1 TRBJ2-7 TRBV24-1 few CATSDGTAYEQYF TGTGCCACCAGTGATGGGACAGCCTACGAGCAGTACTTC
TRBD1 TRBJ2-7 TRBV27 few CASSWDRPYEQYF TGTGCCAGCAGTTGGGACAGGCCTTACGAGCAGTACTTC
NA TRBJ2-7 TRBV7-2 NA CASSLDLWDGEQYF TGTGCCAGCAGCTTGGACTTATGGGATGGCGAGCAGTACTTC
TRBD1 TRBJ2-7 TRBV6-2/TRBV6-3 few CASSGDRGFEQYF TGTGCCAGCAGTGGAGACAGGGGGTTCGAGCAGTACTTC
NA TRBJ1-5 TRBV2 NA CASSEPKGHPSNQPQHF TGTGCCAGCAGTGAACCCAAGGGGCACCCAAGCAATCAGCCCCAGCATTTT
TRBD2 TRBJ2-1 TRBV20-1 NA CSASPLGLAAYNEQFF TGCAGTGCTTCACCTCTGGGACTAGCGGCCTACAATGAGCAGTTCTTC
TRBD2 TRBJ2-7 TRBV27 many CASLSGSEQYF TGTGCCAGCCTTAGCGGGAGCGAGCAGTACTTC
TRBD2 TRBJ2-3 TRBV5-1 NA CASSSSWASGGTDTQYF TGCGCCAGCAGCTCCTCGTGGGCTAGCGGGGGCACAGATACGCAGTATTTT
TRBD1 TRBJ2-4 TRBV29-1 NA CSVGGTGGLIAKNIQYF TGCAGCGTTGGAGGGACAGGGGGTCTCATAGCCAAAAACATTCAGTACTTC
NA TRBJ1-5 TRBV3-1 NA CASSQSSGFNQPQHF TGTGCCAGCAGCCAATCTTCGGGTTTCAATCAGCCCCAGCATTTT
NA TRBJ2-2 TRBV12-3/TRBV12-4 few CASNTLNTGELFF TGTGCCAGCAATACTCTGAACACCGGGGAGCTGTTTTTT
NA TRBJ2-7 TRBV7-9 few CASSLPSNRPSYEQYF TGTGCCAGCAGCTTGCCTTCGAATCGGCCGTCCTACGAGCAGTACTTC
TRBD2 TRBJ2-7 TRBV7-3 few CASSRSGGGNDEQYF TGTGCCAGCAGCCGTAGCGGGGGGGGAAACGACGAGCAGTACTTC
NA TRBJ2-1 TRBV30 once CAWSALGPYNEQFF TGTGCCTGGAGTGCCCTGGGACCTTACAATGAGCAGTTCTTC
TRBD2 TRBJ2-7 TRBV2 NA CASRGLARYEQYF TGTGCCAGTCGCGGACTAGCGCGCTACGAGCAGTACTTC
NA TRBJ2-5 TRBV20-1 NA CSAREVFRETQYF TGCAGTGCTAGAGAAGTTTTCCGAGAGACCCAGTACTTC
TRBD2 TRBJ2-7 TRBV6-5 NA CASSSRLAGGYFEQYF TGTGCCAGCAGTTCTCGACTAGCGGGAGGGTATTTCGAGCAGTACTTC
TRBD2 TRBJ2-7 TRBV14 few CASSHGLAGIYEQYF TGTGCCAGCAGCCACGGACTAGCGGGAATCTACGAGCAGTACTTC
TRBD1 TRBJ1-4 TRBV5-1 few CASSPTTGVNEKLFF TGCGCCAGCAGCCCGACGACAGGGGTTAATGAAAAACTGTTTTTT
TRBD1 TRBJ1-6 TRBV5-1 few CASSSTDGTASSPLHF TGCGCCAGCAGCTCGACCGACGGGACAGCTAGTTCACCCCTCCACTTT
TRBD1 TRBJ2-1 TRBV12-3/TRBV12-4 few CASSKRQGDHNEQFF TGTGCCAGCAGTAAGAGACAGGGAGACCACAATGAGCAGTTCTTC
NA TRBJ2-7 TRBV10-2 few CASRWDTSYEQYF TGCGCCAGCAGGTGGGACACTTCCTACGAGCAGTACTTC
TRBD2 TRBJ2-3 TRBV5-1 NA CASSYGLAGDASHTDTQYF TGCGCCAGCAGCTACGGACTAGCGGGAGATGCGAGTCACACAGATACGCAGTATTTT